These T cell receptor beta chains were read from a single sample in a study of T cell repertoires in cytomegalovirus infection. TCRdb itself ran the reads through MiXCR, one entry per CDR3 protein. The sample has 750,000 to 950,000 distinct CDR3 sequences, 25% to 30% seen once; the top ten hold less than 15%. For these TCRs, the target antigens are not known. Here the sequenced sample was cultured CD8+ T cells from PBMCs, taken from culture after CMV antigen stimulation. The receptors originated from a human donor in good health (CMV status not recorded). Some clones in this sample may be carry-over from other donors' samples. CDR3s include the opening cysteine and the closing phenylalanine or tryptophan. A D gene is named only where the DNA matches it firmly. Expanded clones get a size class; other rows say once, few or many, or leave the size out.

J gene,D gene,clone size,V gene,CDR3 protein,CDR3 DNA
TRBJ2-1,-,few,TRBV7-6,CASTPTREGGEQFF,TGTGCCAGCACCCCTACCCGAGAAGGGGGTGAGCAGTTCTTC
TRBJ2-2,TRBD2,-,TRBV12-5,CASGSPDGGVTGELFF,TGTGCTAGTGGTTCCCCGGACGGGGGGGTGACCGGGGAGCTGTTTTTT
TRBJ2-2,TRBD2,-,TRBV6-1,CASPGGAGGSGELFF,TGTGCCAGTCCCGGGGGGGCTGGAGGTTCCGGGGAGCTGTTTTTT
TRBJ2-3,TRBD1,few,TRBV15,CATSRNRDRGQLTDTQYF,TGTGCCACCAGCAGAAACCGGGACAGGGGTCAGTTGACAGATACGCAGTATTTT
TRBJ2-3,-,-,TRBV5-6,CASSSRPWDLTDTQYF,TGTGCCAGCAGTTCGAGACCCTGGGATTTAACAGATACGCAGTATTTT
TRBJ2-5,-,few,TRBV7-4,CASSFLNEGKETQYF,TGTGCCAGCAGCTTTCTCAACGAGGGGAAAGAGACCCAGTACTTC
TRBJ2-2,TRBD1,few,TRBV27,CASRRGQDFRELFF,TGTGCCAGCAGAAGGGGACAGGATTTTAGGGAGCTGTTTTTT
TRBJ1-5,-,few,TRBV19,CASTIRELFNQPQHF,TGTGCCAGTACCATAAGGGAGCTGTTCAATCAGCCCCAGCATTTT
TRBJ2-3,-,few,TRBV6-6,CASSSLRQGTDTQYF,TGTGCCAGCAGTTCCCTTAGACAGGGCACAGATACGCAGTATTTT
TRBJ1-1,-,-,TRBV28,CASSFGGGVGAFF,TGTGCCAGCAGTTTCGGGGGAGGCGTTGGGGCTTTCTTT
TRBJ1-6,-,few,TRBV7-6,CASSLRANSPLHF,TGTGCCAGCAGCTTAAGGGCGAATTCACCCCTCCACTTT
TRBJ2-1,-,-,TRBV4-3,CASSQDQGGRYEQFF,TGCGCCAGCAGCCAAGATCAGGGGGGGAGATATGAGCAGTTCTTC
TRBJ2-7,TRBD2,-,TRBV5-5,CASSLRLAGTYEQYF,TGTGCCAGCAGCCTCCGGCTAGCGGGGACCTACGAGCAGTACTTC
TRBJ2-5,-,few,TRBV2,CASTDRWKTQYF,TGTGCCAGCACCGACAGATGGAAGACCCAGTACTTC
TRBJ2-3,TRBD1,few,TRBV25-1,CASTHRGLITDTQYF,TGTGCCAGCACCCACAGGGGGCTTATCACAGATACGCAGTATTTT
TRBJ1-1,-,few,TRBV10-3,CAISDSPTTEAFF,TGTGCCATCAGTGATTCCCCCACCACTGAAGCTTTCTTT
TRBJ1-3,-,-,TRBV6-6,CATLQPVSSGNTIYF,TGTGCCACCCTCCAACCGGTCAGCTCTGGAAACACCATATATTTT
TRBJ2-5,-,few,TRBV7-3,CASSLFGLTVDETQYF,TGTGCCAGCAGCTTATTCGGACTTACTGTCGACGAGACCCAGTACTTC
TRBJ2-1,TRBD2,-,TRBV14,CASSHLGTTLYNEQFF,TGTGCCAGCAGTCACTTGGGGACTACCCTCTACAATGAGCAGTTCTTC
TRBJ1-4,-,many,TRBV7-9,CASSLSSATNEKLFF,TGTGCCAGCAGCCTATCGAGTGCAACTAATGAAAAACTGTTTTTT
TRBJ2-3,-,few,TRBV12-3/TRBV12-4,CASSWDLNDTQYF,TGTGCCAGCAGTTGGGACCTTAATGATACGCAGTATTTT
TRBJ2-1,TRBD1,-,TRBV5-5,CASSLLRDRDHNEQFF,TGTGCCAGCAGCCTCCTCCGGGACAGGGACCACAATGAGCAGTTCTTC
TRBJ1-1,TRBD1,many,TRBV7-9,CASRLDPGTGEAAFF,TGTGCCAGCAGATTGGATCCCGGGACAGGGGAAGCAGCTTTCTTT
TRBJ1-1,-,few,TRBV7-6,CASSQNLNTEAFF,TGTGCCAGCAGCCAAAACCTGAACACTGAAGCTTTCTTT
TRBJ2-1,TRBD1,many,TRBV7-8,CASSRGGLYNEQFF,TGTGCCAGCAGTCGAGGGGGCCTCTACAATGAGCAGTTCTTC
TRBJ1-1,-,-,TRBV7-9,CASSLGLGINTEAFF,TGTGCCAGCAGCTTAGGCCTCGGGATTAACACTGAAGCTTTCTTT
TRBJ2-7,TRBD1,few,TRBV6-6,CASSYLGTGAQEQYF,TGTGCCAGCAGTTATCTCGGGACAGGGGCTCAAGAGCAGTACTTC
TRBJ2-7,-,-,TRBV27,CASSLAGHPYEQYF,TGTGCCAGCAGCCTCGCGGGACATCCCTACGAGCAGTACTTC
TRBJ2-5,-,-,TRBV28,CASTVTASPHETQYF,TGTGCCAGCACCGTTACGGCCAGCCCGCATGAGACCCAGTACTTC
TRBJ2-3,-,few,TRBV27,CASEDRRDTQYF,TGTGCCAGTGAGGACCGGCGAGATACGCAGTATTTT
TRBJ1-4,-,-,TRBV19,CASSQTWTARREKLFF,TGTGCCAGTAGTCAGACCTGGACAGCCCGTAGGGAAAAACTGTTTTTT